This passage covers 12 T cell receptor beta chains from one sample sequenced in a study of OX40 agonist ivuxolimab in advanced cancers. The protocol was immunoSEQ multiplex PCR, while the TCRdb copy is restricted to in-frame clones and leaves out a portion. The sample holds some 70,000 clones, approximately 80% seen once. The source material was CD4+ or CD8+ T cells sorted from blood, sampled in a trial of the OX40 agonist ivuxolimab. The receptors come from an adult with an advanced solid tumor such as melanoma, head and neck, liver or kidney cancer.

This chain connects TRBV7-2 to TRBJ2-3; D gene uncertain. Per germline, CDR1 SGHTA and CDR2 FQGNSA. The V end lost 5 bases, the J end lost 2 bases, and 17 bases lay between the germline ends. CDR3 length: 16 amino acids. The CDR3 DNA reads as TGTGCCAGCAGCCGATCACGACTGGAGTCCACAGATACGCAGTATTTT. Translating gives CASSRSRLESTDTQYF.

The gene calls are TRBV4-3 and TRBJ2-7; D might be TRBD1 (5 bases). V was pared by 4 bases and J by 0 bases, with 13 bases between. Per the germline V gene, CDR1 is LGHNA and CDR2 is YSLEER. CDR3 length equals 15 residues. CDR3 protein: CASSPQYRSSYEQYF. CDR3 sequence (DNA): TGCGCCAGCAGCCCGCAATACAGGAGCTCCTACGAGCAGTACTTC.

V gene TRBV9 combines with J gene TRBJ2-5; D gene ambiguous. V lost 0 bases to trimming and J lost 2 bases, with 5 bases between them. Looked up from germline, CDR1 is SGDLS and CDR2 is YYNGEE. This CDR3 comprises 13 residues. This CDR3 reads CASSVGPQETQYF. CDR3 nucleotide sequence: TGTGCCAGCAGCGTAGGTCCGCAAGAGACCCAGTACTTC.

This rearrangement joins TRBV9 to TRBJ2-3; the D gene is possibly TRBD2 (7 bases). This CDR3 has 18 residues. Germline lookup yields CDR1 SGDLS and CDR2 YYNGEE. Trimming removed 0 bases from V and 1 base from J, with 18 bases in between. CDR3 sequence: CASSVDGFGGGRTDTQYF. In DNA, the CDR3 is TGTGCCAGCAGCGTAGATGGATTTGGCGGGGGCCGCACAGATACGCAGTATTTT.

The chain carries TRBV10-1 and TRBJ2-2; tentatively, D is TRBD1 (5 bases). Germline CDR1 WNHNN, CDR2 SYGVQD (reference sequence). V was pared by 0 bases and J by 4 bases, with 12 bases between. The CDR3 runs 16 residues. The CDR3 loop is CASSESFQGGTGELFF. CDR3 coding DNA: TGCGCCAGCAGTGAGTCGTTCCAGGGTGGCACCGGGGAGCTGTTTTTT.

The table lists this clone with a count of one. This chain connects TRBV29-1 to TRBJ1-5, with D hard to call. This CDR3 contains 10 residues. Trimming took off 6 bases at V and 9 bases at J, with 9 bases between the two ends. Germline CDR1 SQVTM, CDR2 ANQGSEA. CDR3 sequence (DNA): TGCAGCGTGGGTCCATGGCCCCAGCATTTT. Protein product: CSVGPWPQHF.

The gene calls are TRBV7-2 and TRBJ2-2; 8 positions match TRBD1. V dropped 5 bases and J dropped 17; count of bases not matched to a gene: 13. CDR3 length: 13 residues. Germline-derived CDR1 and CDR2 are SGHTA and FQGNSA. CDR3 loop: CASSPTRTGMLFF. The CDR3 DNA is TGTGCCAGCAGCCCGACCAGGACAGGGATGCTTTTTTTT.

This rearrangement joins TRBV9 to TRBJ1-3, with D unresolved. V lost 0 bases and J lost 4, with 5 bases in between. The germline gives CDR1 SGDLS, CDR2 YYNGEE. The CDR3 spans 13 residues. CDR3 coding DNA: TGTGCCAGCAGCGTAGGCGGCGGAAACACCATATATTTT. Encoded protein: CASSVGGGNTIYF.

V gene TRBV19 combines with J gene TRBJ2-2; possible D gene TRBD1, 6 bases. V shed 4 bases and J shed 5 bases, with 11 bases lying between them. The CDR3 is made up of 14 amino acids. The germline V gene has CDR1 LNHDA and CDR2 SQIVND (reference sequence). The CDR3 nucleotides are TGTGCCAGTAGTAGGGGGCGGAGGACCGGGGAGCTGTTTTTT. Encoded protein: CASSRGRRTGELFF.

In this sample, this clone turned up a few times. The rearrangement joins TRBV7-2 to TRBJ2-7; TRBD1 matches at 7 bases. Germline loops: CDR1 SGHTA, CDR2 FQGNSA. The CDR3 contains 15 residues. The junction had 7 bases not matched to a gene; V was cut back by 1 base and J by 4 bases. The CDR3 sequence is CASSLEPGGRYEQYF. CDR3 coding DNA: TGTGCCAGCAGCTTAGAGCCAGGGGGTAGATACGAGCAGTACTTC.

The rearrangement links TRBV11-2 to TRBJ2-4, with D maybe TRBD1 (6 bases). This CDR3 comprises 16 residues. V was cut by 3 bases and J by 0 bases, with 12 bases left in between. Germline V lookup: CDR1 SGHAT, CDR2 FQNNGV. The CDR3 coding sequence is TGTGCCAGCAGCTTCAACAGGGCTCTAGCCAAAAACATTCAGTACTTC. Protein product: CASSFNRALAKNIQYF. Looking up the rest from reference TRBV11-2 and TRBJ2-4 gives the full variable domain: EAGVAQSPRYKIIEKRQSVAFWCNPISGHATLYWYQQILGQGPKLLIQFQNNGVVDDSQLPKDRFSAERLKGVDSTLKIQPAKLEDSAVYLCASSFNRALAKNIQYFGAGTRLSVL.

The genes are TRBV27 and TRBJ1-2, with D tentatively TRBD1 (5 bases). V was cut by 4 bases and J by 4 bases, with 13 bases left in between. The CDR3 has 14 amino acids. The V gene's germline CDR1 is MNHEY and CDR2 SMNVEV (reference sequence). The CDR3 is CASSSAGRRYGYTF. CDR3 nucleotides: TGTGCCAGCAGTTCCGCGGGACGGCGCTATGGCTACACCTTC.